This entry lists 29 T cell receptor beta chains sequenced from one sample in a study of cytomegalovirus exposure and HLA in healthy donors (dated by TCRdb to about 2017). Library preparation used the immunoSEQ multiplex PCR assay. For the multiplex PCR, a mixture combining 60 forward primers for TCR Vbeta segments and 13 reverse primers for TCR Jbeta segments was used. Drawn from immuneACCESS, this table holds only the in-frame rearrangements with V and J called that TCRdb kept. Clones are partly lost; checked studies trace under half to an unresolved V gene and leave the rest unexplained. The sample's own table lists 70,000 or so clones. The ten biggest clones cover 2% to 2.5% of the sample. What was sequenced was PBMCs. These receptors were taken from a female donor in good health and CMV-seropositive.

The J gene is TRBJ2-7, the V gene TRBV5-4; 7 bases align to TRBD1. V lost 0 bases, J lost 2 bases, and 8 bases stayed unmatched. Per germline, CDR1 SGHNT and CDR2 YYREEE (reference sequence). This CDR3 spans 16 amino acids. CDR3 in DNA: TGTGCCAGCAGCTTGGGGCTAGGGACAGAGACCTACGAGCAGTACTTC. It encodes CASSLGLGTETYEQYF.

The chain carries TRBV5-1 and TRBJ1-1; tentative D call: TRBD1 (6 bases). Looked up from germline, CDR1 is SGHRS and CDR2 is YFSETQ. The ends were cut back, 2 bases at V and 1 base at J, with 9 bases in the middle. This CDR3 spans 14 amino acids. CDR3 residues: CASSLGGENTEAFF. Written as DNA, the CDR3 is TGCGCCAGCAGCTTAGGGGGAGAGAACACTGAAGCTTTCTTT.

The chain links TRBV6-5 to TRBJ2-7, with 8 bases matching TRBD2. The CDR3 is made up of 15 amino acids. Germline CDR1 reads MNHEY; CDR2 reads SVGAGI. V gave up 5 bases and J gave up 2 bases; unmatched junction bases: 8. CDR3 DNA sequence: TGTGCCAGCAGTCCCTCGGCGGGGGGTGCCTACGAGCAGTACTTC. It yields the protein CASSPSAGGAYEQYF.

The chain combines TRBV2 with TRBJ2-7; TRBD1 matches 9 bases. Germline lookup yields CDR1 SNHLY and CDR2 FYNNEI. The CDR3 loop spans 13 amino acids. V lost 8 bases and J lost 4; bases outside the gene matches: 6. DNA for the CDR3: TGTGCCAGCGCGGCCGGGACAGGGTACGAGCAGTACTTC. This gives the protein CASAAGTGYEQYF.

The chain employs TRBV5-4 and TRBJ1-2; TRBD1 agrees at 7 bases. The CDR3 is 13 residues long. The germline gives CDR1 SGHNT, CDR2 YYREEE (reference sequence). V gave up 4 bases and J gave up 5 bases; unmatched junction bases: 5. The CDR3 spells CASSDRDSYGYTF. The CDR3 DNA follows: TGTGCCAGCAGCGACCGGGACAGTTATGGCTACACCTTC. Based on the CDR3 plus reference TRBV5-4 and TRBJ1-2, the full variable domain is ETGVTQSPTHLIKTRGQQVTLRCSSQSGHNTVSWYQQALGQGPQFIFQYYREEENGRGNFPPRFSGLQFPNYSSELNVNALELDDSALYLCASSDRDSYGYTFGSGTRLTVV.

J is TRBJ1-1 and V is TRBV6-5, with D possibly TRBD1 on 6 matching bases. Germline assignment: CDR1 MNHEY and CDR2 SVGAGI. The CDR3 has 13 residues. V was shortened by 6 bases and J by 2 bases, with 10 bases between the two germline ends. The CDR3 nucleotides read TGTGCCAGCAGCCCACAGGGAAACACTGAAGCTTTCTTT. Translated, it gives CASSPQGNTEAFF.

The genes are TRBV7-9 and TRBJ1-1; maybe TRBD1 (5 bases). The CDR3 has 13 amino acids. The ends were cut back, 3 bases at V and 6 bases at J, with 11 bases in the middle. Germline CDR1 is SEHNR and CDR2 is FQNEAQ (reference sequence). The CDR3 sequence is CASSFLGGAEAFF. Written as DNA, the CDR3 is TGTGCCAGCAGCTTCCTTGGGGGGGCTGAAGCTTTCTTT.

The CDR3 nucleotides are TGCGCCAGCAGCCAAGTTCGGGGCACTGAAGCTTTCTTT. This codes for CASSQVRGTEAFF. The genes are TRBV4-3 and TRBJ1-1, with D unclear. Germline V gene data show CDR1 as LGHNA and CDR2 as YSLEER. With 1 base removed from V and 4 bases from J, the gap between germline ends came to 7 bases. This CDR3 comprises 13 residues.

The V and J genes are TRBV25-1 and TRBJ1-6; 8 nucleotides align to TRBD1. The CDR3 covers 13 residues. The germline V gene encodes CDR1 MGHDK and CDR2 SYGVNS. The ends lost 7 bases at V and 10 bases at J; junction bases unmatched: 6. The CDR3 DNA is TGTGCCAGCATCCAGACAGGGGAATCACCCCTCCACTTT. This encodes CASIQTGESPLHF.

The chain links TRBV10-1 to TRBJ2-2; D not certain. The CDR3 has 14 amino acids. CDR1 is WNHNN and CDR2 is SYGVQD in the germline V gene (reference sequence). V lost 2 bases and J lost 2, with 6 bases in between. In DNA, the CDR3 is TGCGCCAGCAGTGAGAGCAAAAACACCGGGGAGCTGTTTTTT. The encoded protein is CASSESKNTGELFF.

The chain joins TRBV2 to TRBJ1-3, with TRBD1 matching 7 bases. V trimming: 6 bases; J trimming: 5 bases; junction bases outside the gene matches: 7. Germline V gene sequence: CDR1 SNHLY, CDR2 FYNNEI. CDR3 length equals 14 residues. In DNA form, the CDR3 reads TGTGCCAGCAGGCACGGGACAGACAGAAACACCATATATTTT. Its protein product is CASRHGTDRNTIYF.

This chain connects TRBV5-1 to TRBJ1-2; the D gene is possibly TRBD1 (5 bases). The CDR3 length is 13 residues. With 4 bases removed from V and 8 bases from J, the gap between germline ends came to 15 bases. Germline V lookup: CDR1 SGHRS, CDR2 YFSETQ. The CDR3 DNA reads as TGCGCCAGCAGCGTTGGAGGGACGAAGGGCTACACCTTC. It specifies CASSVGGTKGYTF. Supplemented by reference TRBV5-1 and TRBJ1-2, the full variable domain reads KAGVTQTPRYLIKTRGQQVTLSCSPISGHRSVSWYQQTPGQGLQFLFEYFSETQRNKGNFPGRFSGRQFSNSRSEMNVSTLELGDSALYLCASSVGGTKGYTFGSGTRLTVV.

The chain recombines TRBV30 with TRBJ2-7; D uncertain. V was pared by 0 bases and J by 3 bases, with 6 bases between. This CDR3 spans 12 amino acids. Germline V gene data show CDR1 as GTSNPN and CDR2 as SVGIG (reference sequence). The CDR3 DNA reads as TGTGCCTGGAGTGTACACAGCTACGAGCAGTACTTC. Protein: CAWSVHSYEQYF. The entire variable domain, with the rest obtained from reference TRBV30 and TRBJ2-7, is as follows: SQTIHQWPATLVQPVGSPLSLECTVEGTSNPNLYWYRQAAGRGLQLLFYSVGIGQISSEVPQNLSASRPQDRQFILSSKKLLLSDSGFYLCAWSVHSYEQYFGPGTRLTVT.

The J gene is TRBJ2-2, the V gene TRBV9, with D unclear. The CDR3 is 14 residues long. V was shortened by 4 bases and J by 5 bases, with 12 bases between the two germline ends. CDR1 is SGDLS, CDR2 YYNGEE, per germline. This CDR3 is CASSSPTGTGELFF. In DNA, the CDR3 is TGTGCCAGCAGCTCCCCGACTGGGACCGGGGAGCTGTTTTTT. Drawing the rest from reference TRBV9 and TRBJ2-2, the complete variable domain is DSGVTQTPKHLITATGQRVTLRCSPRSGDLSVYWYQQSLDQGLQFLIQYYNGEERAKGNILERFSAQQFPDLHSELNLSSLELGDSALYFCASSSPTGTGELFFGEGSRLTVL.

As to this clone: One end of the junction fails to match germline, which may point to a read error. The chain is built from TRBV2 and TRBJ1-6; D is unclear. The CDR3 has 15 residues. Germline V gene lookup returns CDR1 SNHLY and CDR2 FYNNEI. The CDR3 coding sequence is TGTGCCAGCAGTGAAGGTCGACAATATAATTCACACCTCCACTTT. Its protein product is CASSEGRQYNSHLHF.

V and J are TRBV19 and TRBJ1-5, with D tentatively TRBD1 (6 bases). Germline-derived CDR1 and CDR2 are LNHDA and SQIVND (reference sequence). Trimming stripped 2 bases from V and 3 bases from J, with 11 bases between. This CDR3 region has 15 residues. CDR3 in DNA: TGTGCCAGTAGTATATTACAGGGAGACAATCAGCCCCAGCATTTT. This codes for CASSILQGDNQPQHF.

V and J are TRBV6-5 and TRBJ2-5; D may be TRBD1 (5 bases). Trimming left V 1 base short and J 1 base short, with 10 bases between. This CDR3 contains 15 residues. Germline CDR1 MNHEY, CDR2 SVGAGI. CDR3 amino acids: CASSYLWGGQETQYF. CDR3 coding DNA: TGTGCCAGCAGTTACTTATGGGGCGGCCAAGAGACCCAGTACTTC.

The chain combines TRBV19 with TRBJ1-2, with TRBD1 identical over 8 bases. Germline loops: CDR1 LNHDA, CDR2 SQIVND (reference sequence). Trimming took 0 bases from V and 8 from J; bases not matched to a gene: 17. The CDR3 runs to 18 residues. In DNA, the CDR3 is TGTGCCAGTAGTATAGATCTTCCGGGACAGGAGACTTTCCGAGGCTACACCTTC. Its protein product is CASSIDLPGQETFRGYTF.

The V call is TRBV10-3, the J call TRBJ2-7; a possible D gene is TRBD1 (5 bases). The length of the CDR3 is 14 residues. Germline CDR1 reads ENHRY; CDR2 reads SYGVKD. V dropped 10 bases and J dropped 0 bases, with 16 bases sitting between them. CDR3 in DNA: TGTGCCACTAGGATGACAGAAATCTCCTACGAGCAGTACTTC. Protein sequence: CATRMTEISYEQYF.

The chain recombines TRBV18 with TRBJ2-7, with unresolved D. In germline, CDR1 is KGHSH, CDR2 LQKENI. The CDR3 is made up of 15 amino acids. Trimming removed 3 bases at V and 6 bases at J, with 18 bases between. CDR3 residues: CASSPQERPVGEQYF. The CDR3, as DNA: TGTGCCAGCTCACCGCAGGAAAGGCCCGTAGGCGAGCAGTACTTC. The entire variable domain, with the rest obtained from reference TRBV18 and TRBJ2-7, is as follows: NAGVMQNPRHLVRRRGQEARLRCSPMKGHSHVYWYRQLPEEGLKFMVYLQKENIIDESGMPKERFSAEFPKEGPSILRIQQVVRGDSAAYFCASSPQERPVGEQYFGPGTRLTVT.

This chain connects TRBV30 to TRBJ2-5; 12 bases are shared with TRBD2. The V segment lost 2 bases and the J segment 1 base; nucleotides outside the gene matches: 5. CDR1 and CDR2 (germline): GTSNPN, SVGIG (reference sequence). CDR3 length: 16 residues. Here the CDR3 reads CAWSNGLAGLQETQYF. The CDR3, as DNA: TGTGCCTGGAGTAACGGACTAGCGGGACTCCAAGAGACCCAGTACTTC. Based on the CDR3 plus reference TRBV30 and TRBJ2-5, the full variable domain is SQTIHQWPATLVQPVGSPLSLECTVEGTSNPNLYWYRQAAGRGLQLLFYSVGIGQISSEVPQNLSASRPQDRQFILSSKKLLLSDSGFYLCAWSNGLAGLQETQYFGPGTRLLVL.

Written as DNA, the CDR3 is TGTGCCAGCAGCGGACAGGGCCAAGCCAAAAACATTCAGTACTTC. Translated: CASSGQGQAKNIQYF. The rearrangement uses TRBV28 and TRBJ2-4; 8 bases line up with TRBD1. The CDR3 loop spans 15 amino acids. V lost 6 bases, J lost 0 bases, and 4 bases stayed unmatched. Germline V gene lookup returns CDR1 MDHEN and CDR2 SYDVKM.

The chain is built from TRBV7-9 and TRBJ2-1, with a weak D call TRBD2 (7 bases). V was clipped by 5 bases and J by 8 bases, with 16 bases between them. CDR1 and CDR2 from the germline V gene are SEHNR and FQNEAQ (reference sequence). This CDR3 contains 14 residues. The CDR3 here is CASSPRGGEYEQFF. CDR3 coding DNA: TGTGCCAGCAGCCCGAGGGGGGGGGAGTATGAGCAGTTCTTC.

The chain employs TRBV5-6 and TRBJ2-5; 8 bases match TRBD1. V was pared by 4 bases and J by 5 bases, with 7 bases of the junction left unmatched. Germline V gene data show CDR1 as SGHDT and CDR2 as YYEEEE. The CDR3 contains 14 residues. This CDR3 reads CASSVSGGRETQYF. CDR3 in DNA: TGTGCCAGCAGCGTCTCAGGGGGCCGGGAGACCCAGTACTTC.

The gene calls are TRBV30 and TRBJ2-1, with D possibly matching TRBD2 (6 bases). With 4 bases removed from V and 8 bases from J, the gap between germline ends came to 18 bases. Germline CDR1 GTSNPN, CDR2 SVGIG (reference sequence). This CDR3 has 14 residues. The CDR3 bases are TGTGCCTGGATACGGGAGAACCCTCCCTATGAGCAGTTCTTC. Its translation: CAWIRENPPYEQFF.

In nucleotides, the CDR3 is TGTGCCAGCACCCCGTATCGGGGGAGTACAGATACGCAGTATTTT. Translated, it gives CASTPYRGSTDTQYF. The J gene is TRBJ2-3, the V gene TRBV28, with D possibly matching TRBD2 (6 bases). The CDR3 is 15 residues long. Looked up from germline, CDR1 is MDHEN and CDR2 is SYDVKM. With 7 bases removed from V and 3 bases from J, the gap between germline ends came to 17 bases.

The J gene is TRBJ1-2, the V gene TRBV9; 7 positions match TRBD1. Per germline, CDR1 SGDLS and CDR2 YYNGEE. Losses at the gene ends were 8 bases for V and 8 bases for J; bases not matched to a gene: 6. The CDR3 length is 11 residues. In DNA form, the CDR3 reads TGTGCCAGTACAGGGGTCTGGGGCTACACCTTC. As protein: CASTGVWGYTF.

DNA of the CDR3: TGTGCCAGCAGCTTAGGCGCGGCTTCCTACGAGCAGTACTTC. Translated: CASSLGAASYEQYF. V and J are TRBV7-9 and TRBJ2-7; D is undetermined. V was shortened by 1 base and J by 1 base, with 8 bases between the two germline ends. This CDR3 has 14 amino acids. In germline, CDR1 is SEHNR, CDR2 FQNEAQ (reference sequence).

This chain connects TRBV7-2 to TRBJ1-1; the D gene is possibly TRBD1 (5 bases). Germline V gives CDR1 SGHTA, CDR2 FQGNSA. The CDR3 runs 15 residues. V was trimmed by 1 base and J by 4 bases, leaving 13 bases between them. CDR3 nucleotides: TGTGCCAGCAGCTTAGGTTTGGGGCGCGGCACTGAAGCTTTCTTT. As protein: CASSLGLGRGTEAFF.